Described below is a single T cell receptor (beta chain) sequence and its context. Its antigen remains unidentified. This record comes from a study of T cell responses to AZD1222 COVID-19 vaccine. This table comes from immunoSEQ multiplex PCR, and its TCRdb copy is limited to in-frame clones, with some not included. Here the sample spans about 150,000 clones, approximately 89% being singletons. Study results and caveats: There were vaccine-associated CD4 TCRs across spike, dominant at 160-218 and 743-854.

Trimming removed 8 bases from V and 0 bases from J, with 8 bases in between. The CDR3 extends over 13 amino acids. Germline V gene sequence: CDR1 LNHNV, CDR2 YYDKDF (reference sequence). The chain couples TRBV15 to TRBJ2-1, with D perhaps matching TRBD2 (6 bases). The receptor's source is an adult who received the AZD1222 COVID-19 vaccine. Here the sequenced sample was peripheral blood, taken 28 days after the second AZD1222 dose. The CDR3 region is CATGGSSYNEQFF. For the CDR3, the DNA is TGTGCCACCGGGGGGTCCTCCTACAATGAGCAGTTCTTC.